These T cell receptor beta chains were read from a single sample in a study of shared clonotypes between healthy human individuals. TCRdb keeps only in-frame clones here, not all; method: immunoSEQ multiplex PCR. This sample has about 2 million clones, with approximately 95% found just once. Sequenced sample: naive CD8+ T cells sorted from blood. All receptors come from a man younger than 35 in good health. Each CDR3 is given with its conserved first and last residue. The D gene is left open where the match is weak. Clone size is stated in some rows and not others, as once, few, many or a class when expanded.

J: TRBJ2-7
D: NA
V: TRBV5-1
size: NA
length: 16
CDR3: CASSSGQYQLKYEQYF
DNA: TGCGCCAGCAGCTCCGGGCAGTACCAGCTGAAATACGAGCAGTACTTC

J: TRBJ1-2
D: NA
V: TRBV9
size: NA
length: 12
CDR3: CASSVEGYGYTF
DNA: TGTGCCAGCAGCGTAGAGGGCTATGGCTACACCTTC

J: TRBJ2-7
D: NA
V: TRBV7-8
size: NA
length: 12
CDR3: CASTGDSYEQYF
DNA: TGTGCCAGCACCGGAGACTCCTACGAGCAGTACTTC

J: TRBJ2-7
D: TRBD1
V: TRBV4-1
size: NA
length: 17
CDR3: CASSHKYTGQGAYEQYF
DNA: TGCGCCAGCAGCCATAAATACACGGGACAGGGGGCTTACGAGCAGTACTTC

J: TRBJ2-7
D: TRBD1
V: TRBV19
size: NA
length: 15
CDR3: CASSPGGQGAPEQYF
DNA: TGTGCCAGTAGTCCTGGGGGACAGGGAGCCCCCGAGCAGTACTTC

J: TRBJ2-5
D: NA
V: TRBV7-8
size: NA
length: 15
CDR3: CASSLARVVGETQYF
DNA: TGTGCCAGCAGCTTAGCGAGGGTCGTCGGAGAGACCCAGTACTTC

J: TRBJ1-1
D: NA
V: TRBV28
size: NA
length: 15
CDR3: CASSSLLEENTEAFF
DNA: TGTGCCAGCAGTTCACTTTTAGAGGAGAACACTGAAGCTTTCTTT

J: TRBJ1-6
D: TRBD1
V: TRBV30
size: NA
length: 12
CDR3: CAFDRGFSPLHF
DNA: TGTGCCTTTGACAGGGGGTTTTCACCCCTCCACTTT

J: TRBJ2-3
D: NA
V: TRBV7-9
size: NA
length: 16
CDR3: CASSLRVGGGTDTQYF
DNA: TGTGCCAGCAGCTTACGAGTAGGCGGGGGCACAGATACGCAGTATTTT

J: TRBJ2-7
D: NA
V: TRBV30
size: NA
length: 13
CDR3: CAWSPREIYEQYF
DNA: TGTGCCTGGAGCCCCAGGGAAATTTACGAGCAGTACTTC

J: TRBJ2-7
D: NA
V: TRBV5-6
size: once
length: 15
CDR3: CASSPIPDSFYEQYF
DNA: TGTGCCAGCAGCCCGATCCCAGACAGTTTTTACGAGCAGTACTTC

J: TRBJ2-3
D: NA
V: TRBV5-1
size: NA
length: 15
CDR3: CASSSLGGPTDTQYF
DNA: TGCGCCAGCAGCTCTCTGGGCGGCCCCACAGATACGCAGTATTTT

J: TRBJ1-1
D: NA
V: TRBV7-9
size: NA
length: 15
CDR3: CASSLVGQSNTEAFF
DNA: TGTGCCAGCAGCTTAGTCGGTCAGAGCAACACTGAAGCTTTCTTT

J: TRBJ2-2
D: NA
V: TRBV7-9
size: NA
length: 17
CDR3: CASSPALVGADTGELFF
DNA: TGTGCCAGCAGCCCAGCCCTCGTGGGGGCGGACACCGGGGAGCTGTTTTTT

J: TRBJ1-6
D: TRBD1
V: TRBV10-3
size: NA
length: 16
CDR3: CAISEAGGLYNSPLHF
DNA: TGTGCCATCAGTGAGGCAGGGGGACTGTATAATTCACCCCTCCACTTT

J: TRBJ2-7
D: NA
V: TRBV11-2
size: NA
length: 13
CDR3: CASSSPGGYEQYF
DNA: TGTGCCAGCAGCTCCCCAGGAGGCTACGAGCAGTACTTC

J: TRBJ1-1
D: NA
V: TRBV28
size: NA
length: 14
CDR3: CASSLFKANTEAFF
DNA: TGTGCCAGCAGTTTATTTAAGGCCAACACTGAAGCTTTCTTT

J: TRBJ1-4
D: TRBD1
V: TRBV5-1
size: NA
length: 14
CDR3: CASSRTGGNEKLFF
DNA: TGCGCCAGCAGCCGTACAGGGGGAAATGAAAAACTGTTTTTT

J: TRBJ2-5
D: TRBD2
V: TRBV7-9
size: once
length: 15
CDR3: CASRSAGLYQETQYF
DNA: TGTGCCAGCAGGTCAGCGGGACTGTACCAAGAGACCCAGTACTTC

J: TRBJ2-5
D: NA
V: TRBV6-5
size: NA
length: 16
CDR3: CASSYSRTALSNVQYF
DNA: TGTGCCAGCAGTTACTCTAGGACAGCCCTTTCAAACGTCCAGTACTTC

J: TRBJ2-1
D: NA
V: TRBV6-5
size: once
length: 16
CDR3: CASSYSPFGAGDEQFF
DNA: NA

J: TRBJ2-3
D: NA
V: TRBV7-2
size: NA
length: 12
CDR3: CASSSLVDTQYF
DNA: TGTGCCAGCAGCTCCCTCGTCGATACGCAGTATTTT

J: TRBJ2-7
D: NA
V: TRBV13
size: NA
length: 15
CDR3: CASSSWDGSSYEQYF
DNA: TGTGCCAGCAGCTCCTGGGACGGTTCTTCCTACGAGCAGTACTTC

J: TRBJ2-7
D: TRBD2
V: TRBV13
size: NA
length: 14
CDR3: CASSTGGGSYEQYF
DNA: TGTGCCAGCAGCACTGGGGGAGGGTCCTACGAGCAGTACTTC

J: TRBJ1-2
D: TRBD1
V: TRBV6-1
size: NA
length: 14
CDR3: CASRGLGTGDGYTF
DNA: TGTGCCAGCAGAGGATTGGGGACAGGGGATGGCTACACCTTC

J: TRBJ2-7
D: NA
V: TRBV27
size: NA
length: 14
CDR3: CASSLLGDNYEQYF
DNA: TGTGCCAGCAGTTTATTAGGGGACAACTACGAGCAGTACTTC

J: TRBJ1-4
D: NA
V: TRBV7-9
size: NA
length: 14
CDR3: CASSLEGGSEKLFF
DNA: TGTGCCAGCAGCTTAGAAGGGGGGAGCGAAAAACTGTTTTTT

J: TRBJ2-5
D: NA
V: TRBV5-4
size: NA
length: 14
CDR3: CASSLDAVEETQYF
DNA: TGTGCCAGCAGCTTGGACGCAGTAGAAGAGACCCAGTACTTC

J: TRBJ2-7
D: TRBD2
V: TRBV29-1
size: NA
length: 12
CDR3: CSVLLAGGEQYF
DNA: TGCAGCGTTCTACTAGCGGGAGGGGAGCAGTACTTC

J: TRBJ1-2
D: NA
V: TRBV5-6
size: NA
length: 12
CDR3: CASSGLRVGYTF
DNA: TGTGCCAGCAGCGGTTTACGGGTTGGCTACACCTTC

J: TRBJ2-7
D: TRBD2
V: TRBV15
size: NA
length: 15
CDR3: CATSESGSYSYEQYF
DNA: TGTGCCACCAGCGAGAGCGGGAGCTACTCCTACGAGCAGTACTTC

J: TRBJ2-1
D: NA
V: TRBV7-9
size: NA
length: 16
CDR3: CASSLGRAVTYNEQFF
DNA: TGTGCCAGCAGCTTAGGTAGGGCCGTTACGTACAATGAGCAGTTCTTC

J: TRBJ2-5
D: TRBD1
V: TRBV27
size: NA
length: 14
CDR3: CASSQQGNQETQYF
DNA: TGTGCCAGCAGTCAACAGGGGAACCAAGAGACCCAGTACTTC

J: TRBJ2-2
D: TRBD2
V: TRBV7-9
size: NA
length: 15
CDR3: CASSLSGSGTGELFF
DNA: TGTGCCAGCAGCCTAAGCGGGAGTGGCACCGGGGAGCTGTTTTTT

J: TRBJ2-4
D: TRBD2
V: TRBV2
size: NA
length: 17
CDR3: CASSEGFAGVAKNIQYF
DNA: TGTGCCAGCAGTGAAGGCTTTGCGGGAGTAGCCAAAAACATTCAGTACTTC

J: TRBJ2-7
D: NA
V: TRBV7-6
size: NA
length: 13
CDR3: CASSPEFSEEQYF
DNA: TGTGCCAGCAGCCCCGAGTTTAGTGAGGAGCAGTACTTC

J: TRBJ2-3
D: NA
V: TRBV7-8
size: NA
length: 17
CDR3: CASSLVVYPLGTDTQYF
DNA: TGTGCCAGCAGCTTAGTAGTATACCCTCTAGGCACAGATACGCAGTATTTT

J: TRBJ2-1
D: NA
V: TRBV27
size: NA
length: 15
CDR3: CASSLKQSSYNEQFF
DNA: TGTGCCAGCAGTTTAAAACAGAGCTCCTACAATGAGCAGTTCTTC

J: TRBJ2-7
D: TRBD1
V: TRBV7-2
size: once
length: 16
CDR3: CASSLPGRDRADEQYF
DNA: TGTGCCAGCAGCCTACCAGGGCGGGACAGGGCTGACGAGCAGTACTTC

J: TRBJ2-1
D: TRBD2
V: TRBV7-9
size: NA
length: 15
CDR3: CASSLASGIYNEQFF
DNA: TGTGCCAGCAGCTTGGCTAGCGGGATATACAATGAGCAGTTCTTC

J: TRBJ1-4
D: NA
V: TRBV5-6
size: NA
length: 12
CDR3: CASSFIGEKLFF
DNA: TGTGCCAGCAGCTTTATAGGAGAAAAACTGTTTTTT